The clone carrying this T cell receptor beta chain was counted a few times. This entry comes from a study of blood T cell repertoires in COVID-19. Study overall: Sites in the United States, Italy and Spain provided acute and convalescent COVID-19 samples. The analysed material was cDNA or gDNA that came from T cells, B-cell-depleted T cells, or PBMCs.

The V gene lost 1 base and the J gene lost 14 bases, with 15 bases spanning the gap. The CDR3 is made up of 14 amino acids. CDR1 is SGHTA, CDR2 FQGNSA, per germline. Per the original methods: Researchers report that nucleated cell counts were estimated from reference gene primer amplification. Assay used: immunoSEQ multiplex PCR; TCRdb lists only in-frame clones, some missing. From that table come the V and J calls and clone size; the DNA was used to work out D and trimming. Of 250,000 or so clones listed, 70% to 75% are singletons. The sample consisted of peripheral blood. The chain employs TRBV7-2 and TRBJ1-6; D gene ambiguous. The receptor was derived from a woman at least 80 years old with acute or convalescent COVID-19. The CDR3 loop reads CASSLGRTGKALHF. Here the CDR3 DNA reads TGTGCCAGCAGCTTAGGTAGGACGGGGAAGGCCCTCCACTTT.